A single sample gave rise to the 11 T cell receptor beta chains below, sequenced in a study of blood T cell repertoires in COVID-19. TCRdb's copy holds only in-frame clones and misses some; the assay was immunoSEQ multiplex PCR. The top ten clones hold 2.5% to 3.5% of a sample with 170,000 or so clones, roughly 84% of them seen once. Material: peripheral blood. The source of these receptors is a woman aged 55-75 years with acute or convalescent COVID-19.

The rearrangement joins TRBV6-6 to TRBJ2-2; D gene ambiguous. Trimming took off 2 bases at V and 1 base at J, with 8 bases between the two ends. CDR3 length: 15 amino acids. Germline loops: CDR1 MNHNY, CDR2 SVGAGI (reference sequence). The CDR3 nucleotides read TGTGCCAGCAGTTACGACACCCAGAACACCGGGGAGCTGTTTTTT. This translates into CASSYDTQNTGELFF.

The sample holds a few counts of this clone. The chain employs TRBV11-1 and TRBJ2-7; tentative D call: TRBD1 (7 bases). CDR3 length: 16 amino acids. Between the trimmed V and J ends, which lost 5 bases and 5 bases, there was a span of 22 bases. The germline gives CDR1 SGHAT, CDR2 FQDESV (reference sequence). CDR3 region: CASSHSWQGGRNEQYF. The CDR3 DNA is TGTGCCAGCAGCCATAGCTGGCAGGGGGGTCGTAACGAGCAGTACTTC.

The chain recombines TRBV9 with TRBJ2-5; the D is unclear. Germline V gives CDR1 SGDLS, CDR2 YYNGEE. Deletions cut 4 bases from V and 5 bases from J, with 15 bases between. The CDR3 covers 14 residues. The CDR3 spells CASSPNVRTETQYF. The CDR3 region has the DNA TGTGCCAGCAGCCCCAACGTTAGAACGGAGACCCAGTACTTC.

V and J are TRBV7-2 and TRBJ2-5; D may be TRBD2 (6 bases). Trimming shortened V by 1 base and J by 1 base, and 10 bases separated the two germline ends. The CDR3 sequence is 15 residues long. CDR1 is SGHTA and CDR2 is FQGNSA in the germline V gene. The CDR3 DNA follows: TGTGCCAGCAGCTTAGGGAGGGCAGCCCAAGAGACCCAGTACTTC. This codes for CASSLGRAAQETQYF.

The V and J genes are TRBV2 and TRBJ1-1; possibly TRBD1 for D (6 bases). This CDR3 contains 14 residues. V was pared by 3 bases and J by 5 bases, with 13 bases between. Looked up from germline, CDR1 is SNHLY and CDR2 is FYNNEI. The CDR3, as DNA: TGTGCCAGCAGTGAGGGGGGGCTGGTGACTGAAGCTTTCTTT. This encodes CASSEGGLVTEAFF. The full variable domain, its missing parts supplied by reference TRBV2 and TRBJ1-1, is EPEVTQTPSHQVTQMGQEVILRCVPISNHLYFYWYRQILGQKVEFLVSFYNNEISEKSEIFDDQFSVERPDGSNFTLKIRSTKLEDSAMYFCASSEGGLVTEAFFGQGTRLTVV.

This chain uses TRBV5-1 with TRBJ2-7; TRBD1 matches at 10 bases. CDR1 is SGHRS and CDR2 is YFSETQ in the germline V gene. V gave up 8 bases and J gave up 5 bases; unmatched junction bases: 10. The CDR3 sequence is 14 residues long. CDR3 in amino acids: CASTTGTGVNEQYF. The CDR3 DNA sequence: TGCGCCAGTACTACCGGGACAGGGGTGAACGAGCAGTACTTC. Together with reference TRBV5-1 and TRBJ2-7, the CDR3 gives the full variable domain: KAGVTQTPRYLIKTRGQQVTLSCSPISGHRSVSWYQQTPGQGLQFLFEYFSETQRNKGNFPGRFSGRQFSNSRSEMNVSTLELGDSALYLCASTTGTGVNEQYFGPGTRLTVT.

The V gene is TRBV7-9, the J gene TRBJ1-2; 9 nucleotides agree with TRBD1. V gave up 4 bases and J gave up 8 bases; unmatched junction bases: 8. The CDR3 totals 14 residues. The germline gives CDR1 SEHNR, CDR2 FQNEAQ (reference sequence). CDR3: CASSSGQGPSGYTF. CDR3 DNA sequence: TGTGCCAGCAGCTCCGGACAGGGGCCTAGCGGCTACACCTTC.

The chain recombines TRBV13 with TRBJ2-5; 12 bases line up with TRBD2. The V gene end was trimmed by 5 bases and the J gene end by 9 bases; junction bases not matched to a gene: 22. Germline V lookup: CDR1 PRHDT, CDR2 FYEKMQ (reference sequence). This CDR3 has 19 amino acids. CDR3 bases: TGTGCCAGCAGCCCCAACCCTCGGAGTCTAGCGGGGGGGAACGGGGCCCAGTACTTC. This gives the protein CASSPNPRSLAGGNGAQYF. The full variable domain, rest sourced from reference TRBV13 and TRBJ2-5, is AAGVIQSPRHLIKEKRETATLKCYPIPRHDTVYWYQQGPGQDPQFLISFYEKMQSDKGSIPDRFSAQQFSDYHSELNMSSLELGDSALYFCASSPNPRSLAGGNGAQYFGPGTRLLVL.

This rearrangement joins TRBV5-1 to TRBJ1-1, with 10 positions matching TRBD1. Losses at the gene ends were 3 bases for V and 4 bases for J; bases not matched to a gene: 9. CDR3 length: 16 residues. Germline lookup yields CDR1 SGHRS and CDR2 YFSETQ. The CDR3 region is CASSSIMTGGGTEAFF. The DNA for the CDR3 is TGCGCCAGCAGCTCGATAATGACAGGGGGCGGCACTGAAGCTTTCTTT.

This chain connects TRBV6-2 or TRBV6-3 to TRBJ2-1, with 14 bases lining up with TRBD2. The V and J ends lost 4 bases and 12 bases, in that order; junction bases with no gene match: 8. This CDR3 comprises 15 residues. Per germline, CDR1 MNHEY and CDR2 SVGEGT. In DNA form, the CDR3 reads TGTGCCAGCAGTTCAGGACTAGCGGGGGGCCTGGGGCAGTTCTTC. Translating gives CASSSGLAGGLGQFF.

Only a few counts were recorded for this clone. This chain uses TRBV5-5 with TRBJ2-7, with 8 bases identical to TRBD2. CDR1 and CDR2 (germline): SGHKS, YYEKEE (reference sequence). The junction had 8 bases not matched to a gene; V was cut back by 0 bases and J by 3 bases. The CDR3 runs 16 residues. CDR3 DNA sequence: TGTGCCAGCAGCTTGGAGTCTAGCGGGCCCAACTACGAGCAGTACTTC. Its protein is CASSLESSGPNYEQYF.